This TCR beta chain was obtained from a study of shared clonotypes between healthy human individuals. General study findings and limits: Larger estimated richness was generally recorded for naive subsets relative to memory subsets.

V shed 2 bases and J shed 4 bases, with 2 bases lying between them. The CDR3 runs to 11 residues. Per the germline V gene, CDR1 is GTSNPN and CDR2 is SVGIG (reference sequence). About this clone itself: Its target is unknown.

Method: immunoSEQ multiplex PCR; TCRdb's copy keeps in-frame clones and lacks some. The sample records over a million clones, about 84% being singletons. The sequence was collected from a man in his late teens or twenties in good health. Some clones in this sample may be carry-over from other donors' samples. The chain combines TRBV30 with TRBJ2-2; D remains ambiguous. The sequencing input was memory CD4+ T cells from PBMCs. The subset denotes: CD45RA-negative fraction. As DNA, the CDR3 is TGTGCCTGGAGTCCCACCGGGGAGCTGTTTTTT. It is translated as CAWSPTGELFF.